These T cell receptor beta chains were read from a single sample in a study of T-cell reconstitution after alpha-beta-depleted transplantation in children. TCRdb re-derived calls from the PCR reads in MiXCR, one entry per CDR3 protein. In the table there are hundreds of thousands of distinct CDR3 sequences, about 17% of which are singletons. Source: PBMCs, mostly from graft donor cells, taken 360 days after TCRalphabeta/CD19-depleted stem cell transplant. The origin of the receptors is a boy in the first two years of life who had a stem cell transplant for Wiskott-Aldrich syndrome, so the T cells may come from the graft donor. Both conserved end residues are part of each CDR3. The order of the fields is V gene, J gene, clone size, D gene, CDR3 protein, CDR3 DNA. The D gene is left open where the match is weak. Not every row has a clone size; where given, it reads once, few, many or a size class.

>TRBV7-2|TRBJ1-2|.|.
CASSLALRGYTF
TGTGCCAGCAGCTTAGCTCTCCGTGGCTACACCTTC
>TRBV29-1|TRBJ2-1|.|.
CSVAPGWNEQFF
TGCAGCGTTGCACCAGGGTGGAATGAGCAGTTCTTC
>TRBV7-8|TRBJ2-1|.|.
CASSLAGARVPYNEQFF
TGTGCCAGCAGCTTAGCGGGGGCTAGGGTCCCCTACAATGAGCAGTTCTTC
>TRBV12-3/TRBV12-4|TRBJ1-3|.|.
CASSRGYSGNTIYF
TGTGCCAGCAGTCGGGGGTACTCTGGAAACACCATATATTTT
>TRBV28|TRBJ1-6|few|.
CASSPIGSSSYNSPLHF
TGTGCCAGCAGTCCTATAGGGAGTAGCTCCTATAATTCACCCCTCCACTTT
>TRBV3-1|TRBJ2-1|.|.
CASSQGRINEQFF
TGTGCCAGCAGCCAAGGAAGGATTAATGAGCAGTTCTTC
>TRBV11-2|TRBJ2-1|.|.
CASKRGAEQFF
TGTGCCAGCAAAAGGGGTGCTGAGCAGTTCTTC
>TRBV24-1|TRBJ2-2|many|TRBD2
CATSDFLAGDRELFF
TGTGCCACCAGTGATTTCCTAGCGGGAGACCGGGAGCTGTTTTTT
>TRBV10-2|TRBJ2-4|.|.
CASSVRTIQKENIQYF
TGCGCCAGCAGTGTTAGAACTATTCAGAAGGAAAACATTCAGTACTTC
>TRBV4-1|TRBJ2-1|few|.
CASSQDRPRGSYNEQFF
TGCGCCAGCAGCCAAGATAGGCCCAGGGGCTCCTACAATGAGCAGTTCTTC
>TRBV20-1|TRBJ1-5|few|.
CSARATGTAQPQHF
TGCAGTGCTAGAGCTACCGGGACGGCTCAGCCCCAGCATTTT
>TRBV24-1|TRBJ2-1|few|TRBD2
CATSDPLAGEYNEQFF
TGTGCCACCAGTGATCCACTAGCGGGAGAGTACAATGAGCAGTTCTTC
>TRBV7-2|TRBJ2-1|.|TRBD1
CASSPITGGNEQFF
TGTGCCAGCAGCCCTATAACAGGGGGCAATGAGCAGTTCTTC
>TRBV20-1|TRBJ2-3|few|TRBD2
CSGEAGDETDTQYF
TGCAGTGGGGAGGCGGGAGACGAGACAGATACGCAGTATTTT
>TRBV14|TRBJ2-5|few|TRBD2
CASSQGQLAVETQYF
TGTGCCAGCAGCCAAGGGCAACTAGCGGTAGAGACCCAGTACTTC
>TRBV10-3|TRBJ2-2|few|TRBD1
CAISPPTGPTGELFF
TGTGCCATCAGTCCTCCGACAGGGCCGACCGGGGAGCTGTTTTTT
>TRBV2|TRBJ2-7|few|.
CASTQDWRSYEQYF
TGTGCCAGCACACAGGACTGGCGCTCCTACGAGCAGTACTTC
>TRBV29-1|TRBJ2-4|.|.
CSVLLIVGVKNIQYF
TGCAGCGTTCTGTTGATTGTCGGGGTCAAAAACATTCAGTACTTC
>TRBV6-1|TRBJ1-2|.|.
CASSPREGGYGYTF
TGTGCCAGCAGTCCGCGGGAGGGAGGTTATGGCTACACCTTC
>TRBV15|TRBJ2-1|many|TRBD2
CATSRSWEGYEGEQFF
TGTGCCACCAGCAGGTCGTGGGAGGGCTACGAGGGTGAGCAGTTCTTC
>TRBV24-1|TRBJ2-1|few|.
CATSPSGLKQFF
TGTGCCACCAGTCCTTCGGGTTTAAAGCAGTTCTTC
>TRBV19|TRBJ2-3|.|TRBD2
CASSIRLAGGTTSTDTQYF
TGTGCCAGTAGTATACGACTAGCGGGAGGCACGACTAGCACAGATACGCAGTATTTT
>TRBV18|TRBJ2-5|.|TRBD1
CASSPRDRVRETQYF
TGTGCCAGCTCACCACGGGACAGGGTGAGAGAGACCCAGTACTTC
>TRBV24-1|TRBJ1-5|.|.
CAPGYQPQHF
TGTGCCCCGGGTTATCAGCCCCAGCATTTT
>TRBV12-3/TRBV12-4|TRBJ2-5|few|.
CASSLRKGGKETQYF
TGTGCCAGCAGTTTACGCAAAGGGGGGAAGGAGACCCAGTACTTC
>TRBV3-1|TRBJ2-1|many|.
CASRHLAQGEEFF
TGTGCCAGCAGACACCTTGCCCAGGGGGAGGAGTTCTTC
>TRBV15|TRBJ2-4|.|TRBD1
CATSREGQENIQYF
TGTGCCACCAGCAGGGAGGGACAGGAAAACATTCAGTACTTC